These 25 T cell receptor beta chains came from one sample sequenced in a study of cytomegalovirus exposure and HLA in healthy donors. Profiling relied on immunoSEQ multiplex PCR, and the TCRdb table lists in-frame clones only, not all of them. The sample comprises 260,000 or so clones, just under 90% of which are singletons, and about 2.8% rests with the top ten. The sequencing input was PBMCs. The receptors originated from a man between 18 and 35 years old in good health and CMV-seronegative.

CDR3 residues: CASSGVLTNEKLFF. Written as DNA, the CDR3 is TGTGCCAGCAGTGGAGTCCTGACTAATGAAAAACTGTTTTTT. The J gene is TRBJ1-4, the V gene TRBV6-1; unclear D gene. Trimming took off 4 bases at V and 2 bases at J, with 8 bases between the two ends. Germline V CDR1 and CDR2: MNHNS, SASEGT. This CDR3 spans 14 amino acids.

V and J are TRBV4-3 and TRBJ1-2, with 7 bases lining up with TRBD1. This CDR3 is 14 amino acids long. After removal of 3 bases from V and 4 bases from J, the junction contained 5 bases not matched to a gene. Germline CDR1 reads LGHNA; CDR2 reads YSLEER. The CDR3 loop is CASSQRTGSYGYTF. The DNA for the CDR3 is TGCGCCAGCAGCCAGCGGACAGGAAGCTATGGCTACACCTTC.

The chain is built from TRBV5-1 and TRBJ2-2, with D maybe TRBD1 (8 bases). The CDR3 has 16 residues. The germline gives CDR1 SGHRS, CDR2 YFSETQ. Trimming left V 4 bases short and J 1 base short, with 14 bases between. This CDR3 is CASSGEGQVNTGELFF. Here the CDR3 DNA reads TGCGCCAGCAGCGGGGAGGGACAGGTGAACACCGGGGAGCTGTTTTTT.

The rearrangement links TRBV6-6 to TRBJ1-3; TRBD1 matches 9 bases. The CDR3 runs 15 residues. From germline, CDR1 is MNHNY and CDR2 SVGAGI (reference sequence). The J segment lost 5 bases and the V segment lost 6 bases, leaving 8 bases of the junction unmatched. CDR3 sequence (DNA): TGTGCCAGCAGACCCATGGACAGGGGAAGAAACACCATATATTTT. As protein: CASRPMDRGRNTIYF.

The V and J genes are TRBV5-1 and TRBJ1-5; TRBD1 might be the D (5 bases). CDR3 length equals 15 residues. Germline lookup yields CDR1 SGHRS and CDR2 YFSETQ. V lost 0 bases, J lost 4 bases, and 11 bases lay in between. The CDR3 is CASSLEGRVNQPQHF. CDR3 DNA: TGCGCCAGCAGCTTGGAGGGGAGGGTAAATCAGCCCCAGCATTTT.

CDR3 sequence: CASSLEDWLAGGPARTGELFF. The CDR3 bases are TGTGCCAGCAGTTTAGAGGACTGGCTAGCGGGAGGGCCCGCAAGAACCGGGGAGCTGTTTTTT. The V gene is TRBV28, the J gene TRBJ2-2, with 12 bases lining up with TRBD2. Germline CDR1 is MDHEN and CDR2 is SYDVKM. The CDR3 consists of 21 residues. With 2 bases clipped from V and 5 bases from J, the junction kept 18 bases outside the gene matches.

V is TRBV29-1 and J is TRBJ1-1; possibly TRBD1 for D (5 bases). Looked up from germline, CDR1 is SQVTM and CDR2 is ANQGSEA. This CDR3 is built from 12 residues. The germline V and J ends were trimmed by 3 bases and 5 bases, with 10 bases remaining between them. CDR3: CSVDPGGTEAFF. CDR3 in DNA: TGCAGCGTTGACCCGGGGGGGACTGAAGCTTTCTTT.

CDR3 nucleotide sequence: TGTGCCAGTAGTATCCGGGACAGGGCCCCAGGCACAGATACGCAGTATTTT. This encodes CASSIRDRAPGTDTQYF. The chain combines TRBV19 with TRBJ2-3; 9 bases fit TRBD1. Germline V gene sequence: CDR1 LNHDA, CDR2 SQIVND (reference sequence). J lost 1 base, V lost 3 bases, and 8 bases had no gene match. CDR3 length: 17 amino acids.

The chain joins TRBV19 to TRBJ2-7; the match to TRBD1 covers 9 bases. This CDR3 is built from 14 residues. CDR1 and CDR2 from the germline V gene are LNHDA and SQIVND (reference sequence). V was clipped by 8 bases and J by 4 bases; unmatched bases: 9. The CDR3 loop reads CASRPGTGMYEQYF. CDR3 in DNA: TGTGCCAGTCGACCCGGGACAGGGATGTACGAGCAGTACTTC.

CDR3 sequence: CASSQELAGLGETQYF. CDR3 sequence (DNA): TGCGCCAGCAGCCAAGAGCTAGCGGGGCTTGGAGAGACCCAGTACTTC. The chain recombines TRBV4-3 with TRBJ2-5; 9 bases are shared with TRBD2. V lost 0 bases, J lost 4 bases, and 6 bases stayed unmatched. The germline gives CDR1 LGHNA, CDR2 YSLEER. CDR3 length: 16 residues.

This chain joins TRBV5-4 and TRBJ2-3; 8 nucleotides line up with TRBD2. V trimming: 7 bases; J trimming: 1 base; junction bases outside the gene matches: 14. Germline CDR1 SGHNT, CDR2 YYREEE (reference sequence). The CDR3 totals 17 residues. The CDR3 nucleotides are TGTGCCAGCTCCCGGGGGGGGGCCCATCCTGGCACAGATACGCAGTATTTT. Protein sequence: CASSRGGAHPGTDTQYF. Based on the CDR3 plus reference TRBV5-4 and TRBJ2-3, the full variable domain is ETGVTQSPTHLIKTRGQQVTLRCSSQSGHNTVSWYQQALGQGPQFIFQYYREEENGRGNFPPRFSGLQFPNYSSELNVNALELDDSALYLCASSRGGAHPGTDTQYFGPGTRLTVL.

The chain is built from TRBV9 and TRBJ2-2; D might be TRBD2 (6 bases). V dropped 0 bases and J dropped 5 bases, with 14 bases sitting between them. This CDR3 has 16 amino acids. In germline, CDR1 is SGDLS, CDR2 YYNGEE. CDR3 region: CASSVASRGTTGELFF. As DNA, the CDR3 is TGTGCCAGCAGCGTAGCATCGCGGGGTACTACCGGGGAGCTGTTTTTT. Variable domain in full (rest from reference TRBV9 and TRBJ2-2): DSGVTQTPKHLITATGQRVTLRCSPRSGDLSVYWYQQSLDQGLQFLIQYYNGEERAKGNILERFSAQQFPDLHSELNLSSLELGDSALYFCASSVASRGTTGELFFGEGSRLTVL.

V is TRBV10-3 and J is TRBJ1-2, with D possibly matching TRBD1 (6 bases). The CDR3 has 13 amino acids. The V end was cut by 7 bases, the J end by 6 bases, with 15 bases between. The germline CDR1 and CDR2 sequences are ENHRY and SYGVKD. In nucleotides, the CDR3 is TGTGCCATCACCCGGGACATTGAGGATGGCTACACCTTC. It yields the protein CAITRDIEDGYTF.

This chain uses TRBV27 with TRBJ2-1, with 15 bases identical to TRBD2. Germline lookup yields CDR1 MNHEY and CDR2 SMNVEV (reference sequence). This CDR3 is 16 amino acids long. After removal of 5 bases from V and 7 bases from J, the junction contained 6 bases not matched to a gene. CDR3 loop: CASSPGTSGGWNEQFF. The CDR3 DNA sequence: TGTGCCAGCAGTCCCGGGACTAGCGGGGGGTGGAATGAGCAGTTCTTC.

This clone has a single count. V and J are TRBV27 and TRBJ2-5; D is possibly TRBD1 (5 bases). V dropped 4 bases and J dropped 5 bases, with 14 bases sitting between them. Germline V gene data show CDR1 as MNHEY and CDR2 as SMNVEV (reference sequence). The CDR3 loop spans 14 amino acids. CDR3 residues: CASSSGWGRETQYF. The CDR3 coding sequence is TGTGCCAGCAGTTCCGGTTGGGGCCGGGAGACCCAGTACTTC.

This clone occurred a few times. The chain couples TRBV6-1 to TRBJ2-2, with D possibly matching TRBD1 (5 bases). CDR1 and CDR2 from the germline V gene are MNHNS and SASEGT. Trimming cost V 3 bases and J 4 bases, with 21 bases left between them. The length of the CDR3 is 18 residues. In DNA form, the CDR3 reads TGTGCCAGCAGTGACACGGCCAGGGCACGGGTCGGCACCGGGGAGCTGTTTTTT. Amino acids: CASSDTARARVGTGELFF.

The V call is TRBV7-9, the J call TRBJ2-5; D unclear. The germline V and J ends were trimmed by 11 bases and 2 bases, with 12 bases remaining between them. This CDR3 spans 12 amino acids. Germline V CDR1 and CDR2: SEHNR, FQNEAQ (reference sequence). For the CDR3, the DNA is TGTGCCGTCAGGCCATCACAAGAGACCCAGTACTTC. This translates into CAVRPSQETQYF.

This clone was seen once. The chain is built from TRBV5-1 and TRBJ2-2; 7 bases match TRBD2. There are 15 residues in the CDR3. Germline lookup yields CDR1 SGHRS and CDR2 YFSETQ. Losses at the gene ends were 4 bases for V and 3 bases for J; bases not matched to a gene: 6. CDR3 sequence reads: CASSREVGDTGELFF. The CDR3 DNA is TGCGCCAGCAGCCGGGAGGTTGGGGACACCGGGGAGCTGTTTTTT. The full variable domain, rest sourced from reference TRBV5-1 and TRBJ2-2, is KAGVTQTPRYLIKTRGQQVTLSCSPISGHRSVSWYQQTPGQGLQFLFEYFSETQRNKGNFPGRFSGRQFSNSRSEMNVSTLELGDSALYLCASSREVGDTGELFFGEGSRLTVL.

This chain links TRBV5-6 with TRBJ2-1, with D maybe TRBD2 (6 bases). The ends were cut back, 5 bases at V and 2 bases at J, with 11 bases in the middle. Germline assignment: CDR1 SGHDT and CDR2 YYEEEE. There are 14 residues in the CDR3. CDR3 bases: TGTGCCAGCAGTCAAAGGGAGGCCTACAATGAGCAGTTCTTC. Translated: CASSQREAYNEQFF.

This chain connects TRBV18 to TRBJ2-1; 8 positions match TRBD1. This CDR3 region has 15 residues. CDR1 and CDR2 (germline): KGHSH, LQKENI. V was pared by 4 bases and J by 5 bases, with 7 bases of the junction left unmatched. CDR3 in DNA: TGTGCCAGCTCACTTTCCCGGGACAGGAACAATGAGCAGTTCTTC. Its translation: CASSLSRDRNNEQFF.

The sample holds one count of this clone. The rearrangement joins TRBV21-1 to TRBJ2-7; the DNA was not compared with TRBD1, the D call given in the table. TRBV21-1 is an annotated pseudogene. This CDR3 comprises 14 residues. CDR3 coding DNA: TGTGCCAGCAGCAAGAGCAGGGTCCCCTACGAGCAGTACTTC. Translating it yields CASSKSRVPYEQYF.

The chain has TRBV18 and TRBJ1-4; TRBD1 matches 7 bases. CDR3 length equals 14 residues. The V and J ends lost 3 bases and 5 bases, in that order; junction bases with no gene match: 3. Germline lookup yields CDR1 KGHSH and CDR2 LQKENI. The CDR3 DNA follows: TGTGCCAGCTCACCGGGACAGACCAATGAAAAACTGTTTTTT. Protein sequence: CASSPGQTNEKLFF.

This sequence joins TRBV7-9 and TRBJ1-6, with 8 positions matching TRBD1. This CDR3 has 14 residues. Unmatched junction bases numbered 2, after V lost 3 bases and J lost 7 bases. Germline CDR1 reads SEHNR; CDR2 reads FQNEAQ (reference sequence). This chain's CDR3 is CASSLTGANSPLHF. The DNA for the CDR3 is TGTGCCAGCAGCTTGACAGGGGCGAATTCACCCCTCCACTTT.

The CDR3 reads CASSVTGHPSYEQYF. The CDR3 DNA reads as TGTGCCAGCAGCGTAACGGGACACCCCTCCTACGAGCAGTACTTC. This chain connects TRBV9 to TRBJ2-7, with D tentatively TRBD1 (6 bases). The CDR3 has 15 amino acids. Germline lookup yields CDR1 SGDLS and CDR2 YYNGEE. V lost 1 base to trimming and J lost 0 bases, with 11 bases between them.

The CDR3 bases are TGTGCCAGCAGCCCCACCGCGGGACCCTACGAGCAGTACTTC. It is translated as CASSPTAGPYEQYF. The V gene is TRBV28, the J gene TRBJ2-7, with a tentative D call TRBD2 (6 bases). This CDR3 region has 14 residues. Trimming left V 6 bases short and J 2 bases short, with 14 bases between. CDR1 is MDHEN, CDR2 SYDVKM, per germline.